Described below is a single T cell receptor (beta chain) sequence and its context. The V gene end was trimmed by 4 bases and the J gene end by 3 bases; junction bases not matched to a gene: 3. Germline V gene lookup returns CDR1 SNHLY and CDR2 FYNNEI. The CDR3 is 15 amino acids. Profiling relied on immunoSEQ multiplex PCR, and the TCRdb table lists in-frame clones only, not all of them. This table holds about 1.5 million clones, roughly 96% found once. This sample was taken from a study of shared clonotypes between healthy human individuals. From CD4+ cells came CD45RA+ naive and CD45RA-negative memory subsets.

This clonotype was obtained from a man younger than 40 in good health. The source material was naive CD4+ T cells sorted from blood. Specified subset: CD45RA+ positively selected. V and J are TRBV2 and TRBJ2-1; TRBD1 agrees at 10 bases. For the CDR3, the DNA is TGTGCCAGCAGTGTTGACAGGGGGCACTACAATGAGCAGTTCTTC. Protein sequence: CASSVDRGHYNEQFF.